Listed below are T cell receptor beta chains from one sample, sequenced in a study of cytomegalovirus exposure and HLA in healthy donors. Sequenced by immunoSEQ multiplex PCR; TCRdb stores in-frame clones only, minus some. The table includes 200,000 or so clones, less than 90% detected once. The material sequenced was PBMCs. These receptors originate from a boy younger than 18 in good health and CMV-seronegative. The CDR3 runs from the conserved cysteine through the conserved F or W. The D gene is left open where the match is weak. Clone sizes are given selectively: once, few, many, or a class where the clone is expanded.

d_gene	abundance	v_gene	j_gene	len	CDR3nt	CDR3aa
-	-	TRBV2	TRBJ1-2	15	TGTGCCAGCAGTGGAGTTAGGGGGAAGGACTATGGCTACACCTTC	CASSGVRGKDYGYTF
-	-	TRBV9	TRBJ2-1	14	TGTGCCAGCAGCGTAGTTGGGGAGGGGGATGAGCAGTTCTTC	CASSVVGEGDEQFF
TRBD2	once	TRBV5-4	TRBJ2-7	15	TGTGCCAGCAGCAACGGACTAGCGGTATCCTACGAGCAGTACTTC	CASSNGLAVSYEQYF
-	-	TRBV9	TRBJ1-2	13	TGTGCCAGCAGCGTTGCAGGGAACTATGGCTACACCTTC	CASSVAGNYGYTF
-	-	TRBV7-8	TRBJ1-2	16	TGTGCCAGCAGCTTAGAGGGGAGGAGAGCTAACTATGGCTACACCTTC	CASSLEGRRANYGYTF
TRBD1	-	TRBV6-5	TRBJ1-2	13	TGTGCCAGCAGCTATACCGGGACAGCTCGATACACCTTC	CASSYTGTARYTF
TRBD1	-	TRBV7-9	TRBJ1-4	14	TGTTCCAGCACCGTGACAGGGGATAATGAAAAACTGTTTTTT	CSSTVTGDNEKLFF
-	-	TRBV7-8	TRBJ2-7	14	TGTGCCAGCAGTCCCGGTAGGGGAGGCTACGAGCAGTACTTC	CASSPGRGGYEQYF
-	-	TRBV9	TRBJ2-1	13	TGTGCCAGCAGCGTACCAGGGGCATCCGAGCAGTTCTTC	CASSVPGASEQFF
-	once	TRBV9	TRBJ1-1	13	TGTGCCAGCAGTTGGACAGTGGACACTGAAGCTTTCTTT	CASSWTVDTEAFF
-	-	TRBV7-2	TRBJ1-3	17	TGTGCCAGCAGCTTAGTCGGCGGACACTACTCTGGAAACACCATATATTTT	CASSLVGGHYSGNTIYF
TRBD2	-	TRBV6-4	TRBJ2-2	14	TGTGCCAGCAGTCGGGGGGGCCTTACCGGGGAGCTGTTTTTT	CASSRGGLTGELFF
-	medium-sized	TRBV10-3	TRBJ1-2	14	TGTGCCATCCCTGGTCCCCCGCACGAAGCGGGCTACACCTTC	CAIPGPPHEAGYTF
TRBD1	-	TRBV18	TRBJ1-5	15	TGTGCCAGCTCACCAGCGACAGGGATTTATCAGCCCCAGCATTTT	CASSPATGIYQPQHF